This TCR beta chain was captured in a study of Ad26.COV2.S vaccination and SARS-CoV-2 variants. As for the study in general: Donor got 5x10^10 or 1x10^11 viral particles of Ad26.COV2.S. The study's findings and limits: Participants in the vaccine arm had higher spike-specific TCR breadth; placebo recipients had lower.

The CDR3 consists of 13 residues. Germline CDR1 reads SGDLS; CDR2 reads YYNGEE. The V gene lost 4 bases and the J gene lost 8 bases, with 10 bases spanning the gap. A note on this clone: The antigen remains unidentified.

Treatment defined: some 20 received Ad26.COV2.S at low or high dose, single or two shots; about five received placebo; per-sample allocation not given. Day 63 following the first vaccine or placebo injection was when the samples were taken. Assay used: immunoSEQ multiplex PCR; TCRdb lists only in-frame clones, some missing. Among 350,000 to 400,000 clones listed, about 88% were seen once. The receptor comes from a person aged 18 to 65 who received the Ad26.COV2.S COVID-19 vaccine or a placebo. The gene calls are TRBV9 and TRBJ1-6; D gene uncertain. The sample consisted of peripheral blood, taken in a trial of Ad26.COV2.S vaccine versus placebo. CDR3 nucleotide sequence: TGTGCCAGCAGCCCTGAATATGATTCACCCCTCCACTTT. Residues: CASSPEYDSPLHF.